This T cell receptor (beta chain) was captured in a study of shared clonotypes between healthy human individuals. Background on the study: Donors, aged 18 to 49, were two women and a few men. The study's findings and limits: Among donors, the sharing of clonotypes was expected to be influenced by sequencing depth.

Donors comprised only Caucasian adults living in Nashville, Tennessee. Per the authors' pipeline: ImmunoSEQ output held junction-only sequences without quality scores, so filtering differed. The repertoire was sequenced with immunoSEQ multiplex PCR; TCRdb's copy has only in-frame clones and lacks some. V, J and clone size reflect that table, while D and trimming were determined from the DNA. Among some 480,000 clones, roughly 78% were seen once, and the ten largest hold approximately 12%. V was shortened by 1 base and J by 5 bases, with 5 bases between the two germline ends. This CDR3 spans 12 amino acids. CDR1 is SGHDN, CDR2 FVKESK, per germline. As to this clone: Its antigen is undetermined.

Sequenced: PBMCs. This receptor was taken from a woman aged 40 to 55 in good health. Some clones in this sample may be carry-over from other donors' samples. The chain is built from TRBV14 and TRBJ2-5; D not resolved. The CDR3 nucleotides are TGTGCCAGCAGCCAAGTCGTTGAGACCCAGTACTTC. Amino acids: CASSQVVETQYF.